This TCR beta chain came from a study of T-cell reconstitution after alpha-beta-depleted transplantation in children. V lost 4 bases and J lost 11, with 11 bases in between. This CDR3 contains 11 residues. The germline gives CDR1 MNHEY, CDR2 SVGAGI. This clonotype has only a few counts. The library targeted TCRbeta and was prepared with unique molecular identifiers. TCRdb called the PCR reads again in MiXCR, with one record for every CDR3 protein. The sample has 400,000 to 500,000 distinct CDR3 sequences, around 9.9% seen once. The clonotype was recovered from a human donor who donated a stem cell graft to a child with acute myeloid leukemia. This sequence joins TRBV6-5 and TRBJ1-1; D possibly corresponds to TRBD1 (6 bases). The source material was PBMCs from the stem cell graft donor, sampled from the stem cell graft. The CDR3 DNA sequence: TGTGCCAGCAGTTCAAACAGGGTGGCTTTCTTT. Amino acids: CASSSNRVAFF.